This T cell receptor (beta chain) originates from a study of CD8 T cells in Susac syndrome. Reverse transcription used about 0.45 to 1 ug RNA and random hexamers. MiXCR, run by TCRdb on the immunoSEQ multiplex PCR reads, gives a single entry per CDR3 protein. The sample contains fewer than 90,000 distinct CDR3 sequences, around 93% of which appear only once. CD8+ and CD4+ T cells from blood underwent TCR beta sequencing. Each Susac syndrome patient had definite or probable disease by recently defined criteria. Study-level points and caveats: The authors found around 17 Susac-specific public clones in total CD8+ repertoires and 5 or 6 in CD8+ TEMRA repertoires.

This clonotype has only one observation. The antigen remains unidentified. This sequence was found in a human donor with Susac syndrome. Sequencing used CD8+ T cells from PBMCs.

The CDR3 DNA sequence: TGTGCCAGCAGTCCGACACTCCGTCGGACTGAAGCTTTCTTT. This encodes CASSPTLRRTEAFF. The chain employs TRBV27 and TRBJ1-1; D uncertain. Germline V gives CDR1 MNHEY, CDR2 SMNVEV (reference sequence). Trimming removed 5 bases from V and 5 bases from J, with 15 bases in between. CDR3 length equals 14 residues.